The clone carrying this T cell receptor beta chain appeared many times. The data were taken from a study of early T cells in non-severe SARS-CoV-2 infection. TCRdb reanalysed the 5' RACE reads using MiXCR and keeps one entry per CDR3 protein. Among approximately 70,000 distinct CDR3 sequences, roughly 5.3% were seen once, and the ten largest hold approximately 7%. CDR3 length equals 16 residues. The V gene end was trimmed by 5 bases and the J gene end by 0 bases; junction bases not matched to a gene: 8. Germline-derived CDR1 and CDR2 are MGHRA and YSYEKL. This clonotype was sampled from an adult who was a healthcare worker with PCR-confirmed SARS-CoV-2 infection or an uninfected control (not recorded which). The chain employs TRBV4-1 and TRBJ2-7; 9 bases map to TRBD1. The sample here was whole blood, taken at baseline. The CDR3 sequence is CASSLSGTGSSYEQYF. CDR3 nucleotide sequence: TGCGCCAGCAGCTTATCCGGGACAGGGAGCTCCTACGAGCAGTACTTC.